This TCR beta chain was captured in a study of T cell repertoires in cytomegalovirus infection. Study-wide results and limits: Dominating the ex vivo response were TCR beta clonotypes that were CMV-specific and HLA-C-restricted.

Germline CDR1 and CDR2: DFQATT and SNEGSKA (reference sequence). V was trimmed by 0 bases and J by 7 bases, leaving 13 bases between them. This CDR3 contains 13 residues. TCRdb itself ran the reads through MiXCR, one entry per CDR3 protein. The sample has fewer than 400,000 distinct CDR3 sequences; over 15% are singletons. This clonotype has just a few counts. Its antigen is undetermined. The chain combines TRBV20-1 with TRBJ2-7; D unclear. This TCR was sampled from a human donor in good health (CMV status not recorded). Some clones in this sample may be carry-over from other donors' samples. The sequenced sample consisted of PBMCs. This chain's CDR3 is CSARETPIYEQYF. The CDR3 nucleotides read TGCAGTGCTAGAGAGACCCCGATCTATGAGCAGTACTTC.